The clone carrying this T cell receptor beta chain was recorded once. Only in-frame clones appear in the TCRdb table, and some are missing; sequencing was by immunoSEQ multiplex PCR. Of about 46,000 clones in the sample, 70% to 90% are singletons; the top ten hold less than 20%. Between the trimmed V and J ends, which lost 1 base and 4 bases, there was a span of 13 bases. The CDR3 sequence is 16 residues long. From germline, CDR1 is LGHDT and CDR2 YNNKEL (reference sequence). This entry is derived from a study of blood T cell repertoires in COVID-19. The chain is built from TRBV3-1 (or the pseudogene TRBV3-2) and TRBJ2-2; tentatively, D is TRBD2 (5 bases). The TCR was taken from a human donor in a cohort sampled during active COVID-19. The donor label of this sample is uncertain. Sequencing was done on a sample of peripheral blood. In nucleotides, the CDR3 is TGTGCCAGCAGCCAAGGGCTGGGCGGAGGCACCGGGGAGCTGTTTTTT. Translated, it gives CASSQGLGGGTGELFF.